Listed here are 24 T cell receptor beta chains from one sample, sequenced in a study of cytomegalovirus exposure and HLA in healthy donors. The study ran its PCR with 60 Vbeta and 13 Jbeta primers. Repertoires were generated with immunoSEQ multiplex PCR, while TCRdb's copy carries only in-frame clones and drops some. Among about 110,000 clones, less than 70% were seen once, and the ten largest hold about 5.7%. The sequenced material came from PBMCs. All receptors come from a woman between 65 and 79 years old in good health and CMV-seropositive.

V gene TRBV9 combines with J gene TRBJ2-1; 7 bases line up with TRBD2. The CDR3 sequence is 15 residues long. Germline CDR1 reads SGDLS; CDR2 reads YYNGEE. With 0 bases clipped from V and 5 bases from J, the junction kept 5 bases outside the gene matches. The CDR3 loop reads CASSVVWGGNNEQFF. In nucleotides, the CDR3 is TGTGCCAGCAGCGTAGTCTGGGGGGGGAACAATGAGCAGTTCTTC.

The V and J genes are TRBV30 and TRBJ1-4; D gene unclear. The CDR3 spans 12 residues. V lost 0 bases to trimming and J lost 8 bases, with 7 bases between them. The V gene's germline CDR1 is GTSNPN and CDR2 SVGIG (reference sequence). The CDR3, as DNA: TGTGCCTGGAGTGTACGCAGGGAAAAACTGTTTTTT. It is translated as CAWSVRREKLFF.

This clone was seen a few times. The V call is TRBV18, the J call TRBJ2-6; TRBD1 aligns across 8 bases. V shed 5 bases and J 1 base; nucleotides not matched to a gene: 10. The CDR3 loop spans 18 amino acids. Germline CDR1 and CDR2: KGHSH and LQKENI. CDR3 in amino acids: CASSARTGKGSGANVLTF. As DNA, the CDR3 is TGTGCCAGCTCAGCGCGGACAGGGAAAGGTTCTGGGGCCAACGTCCTGACTTTC.

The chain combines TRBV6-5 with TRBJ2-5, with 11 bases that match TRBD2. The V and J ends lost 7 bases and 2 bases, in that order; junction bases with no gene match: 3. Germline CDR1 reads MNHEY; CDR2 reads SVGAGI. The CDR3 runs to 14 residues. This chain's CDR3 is CASNRLAGQETQYF. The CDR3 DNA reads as TGTGCCAGCAACCGACTAGCGGGGCAAGAGACCCAGTACTTC.

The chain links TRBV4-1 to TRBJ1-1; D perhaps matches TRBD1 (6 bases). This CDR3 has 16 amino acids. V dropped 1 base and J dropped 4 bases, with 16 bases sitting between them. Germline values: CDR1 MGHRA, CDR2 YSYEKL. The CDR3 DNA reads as TGCGCCAGCAGCCAAGGTAAGGGGGAGAGGACCACTGAAGCTTTCTTT. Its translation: CASSQGKGERTTEAFF.

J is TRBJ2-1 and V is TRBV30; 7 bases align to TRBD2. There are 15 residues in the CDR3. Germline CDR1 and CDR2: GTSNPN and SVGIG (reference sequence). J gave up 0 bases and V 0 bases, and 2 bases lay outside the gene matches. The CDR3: CAWSVGGSSYNEQFF. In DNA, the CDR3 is TGTGCCTGGAGTGTGGGGGGGAGCTCCTACAATGAGCAGTTCTTC.

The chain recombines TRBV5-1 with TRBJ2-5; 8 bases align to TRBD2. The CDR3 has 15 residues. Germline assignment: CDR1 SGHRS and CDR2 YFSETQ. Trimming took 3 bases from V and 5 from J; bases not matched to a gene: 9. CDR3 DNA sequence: TGCGCCAGCAGCTCGGTAACGGGCGGGGGGGAGACCCAGTACTTC. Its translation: CASSSVTGGGETQYF.

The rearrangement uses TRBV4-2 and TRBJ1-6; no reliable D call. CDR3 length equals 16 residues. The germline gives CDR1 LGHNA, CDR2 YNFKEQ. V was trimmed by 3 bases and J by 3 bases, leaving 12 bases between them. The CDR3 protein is CASSHDLTSYNSPLHF. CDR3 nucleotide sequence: TGTGCCAGCAGCCATGATCTGACAAGCTATAATTCACCCCTCCACTTT.

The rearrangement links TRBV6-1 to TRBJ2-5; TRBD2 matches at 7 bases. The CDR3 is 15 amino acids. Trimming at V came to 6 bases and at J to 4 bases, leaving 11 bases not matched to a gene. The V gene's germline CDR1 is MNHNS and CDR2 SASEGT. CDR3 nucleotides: TGTGCCAGCAGCGGGGGGACGGCCGGAGGAGAGACCCAGTACTTC. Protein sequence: CASSGGTAGGETQYF.

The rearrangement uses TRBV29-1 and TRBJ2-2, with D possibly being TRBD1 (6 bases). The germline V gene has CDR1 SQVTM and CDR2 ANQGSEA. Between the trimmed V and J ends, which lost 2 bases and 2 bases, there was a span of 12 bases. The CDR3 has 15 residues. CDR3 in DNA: TGCAGCGTTGAATCGCGACAGGTTAACACCGGGGAGCTGTTTTTT. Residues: CSVESRQVNTGELFF.

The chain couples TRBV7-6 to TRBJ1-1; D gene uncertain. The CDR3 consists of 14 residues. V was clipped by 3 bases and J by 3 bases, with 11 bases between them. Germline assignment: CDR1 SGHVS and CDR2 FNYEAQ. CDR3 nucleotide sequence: TGTGCCAGCAGCTTCGGAAGGAGGGACACTGAAGCTTTCTTT. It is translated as CASSFGRRDTEAFF.

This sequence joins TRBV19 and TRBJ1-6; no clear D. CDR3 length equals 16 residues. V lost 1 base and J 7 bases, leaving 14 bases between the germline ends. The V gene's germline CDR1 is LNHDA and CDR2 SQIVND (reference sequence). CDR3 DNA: TGTGCCAGTAGTATAGCGTGGGAGGTTTTGAATTCACCCCTCCACTTT. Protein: CASSIAWEVLNSPLHF.

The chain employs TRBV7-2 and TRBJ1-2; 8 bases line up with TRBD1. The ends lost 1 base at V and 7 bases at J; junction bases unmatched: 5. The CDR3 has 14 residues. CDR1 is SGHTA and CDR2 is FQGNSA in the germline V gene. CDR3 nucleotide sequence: TGTGCCAGCAGCTTAGGGACAGGGCTAGGTGGCTACACCTTC. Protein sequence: CASSLGTGLGGYTF.

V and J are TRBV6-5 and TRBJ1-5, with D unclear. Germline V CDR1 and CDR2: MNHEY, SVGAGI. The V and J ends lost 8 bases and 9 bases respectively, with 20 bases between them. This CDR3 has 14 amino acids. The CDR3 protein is CASRLLDAAGPQHF. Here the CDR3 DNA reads TGTGCCAGCCGACTACTGGACGCCGCGGGGCCCCAGCATTTT.

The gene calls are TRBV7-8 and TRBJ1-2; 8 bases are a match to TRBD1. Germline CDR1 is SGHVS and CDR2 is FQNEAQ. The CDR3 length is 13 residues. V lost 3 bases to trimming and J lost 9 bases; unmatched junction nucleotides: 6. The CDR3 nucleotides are TGTGCCAGCAGCTTGGACAGGGATCCAAGCTACACCTTC. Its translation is CASSLDRDPSYTF. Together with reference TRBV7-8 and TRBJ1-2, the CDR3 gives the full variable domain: GAGVSQSPRYKVAKRGQDVALRCDPISGHVSLFWYQQALGQGPEFLTYFQNEAQLDKSGLPSDRFFAERPEGSVSTLKIQRTQQEDSAVYLCASSLDRDPSYTFGSGTRLTVV.

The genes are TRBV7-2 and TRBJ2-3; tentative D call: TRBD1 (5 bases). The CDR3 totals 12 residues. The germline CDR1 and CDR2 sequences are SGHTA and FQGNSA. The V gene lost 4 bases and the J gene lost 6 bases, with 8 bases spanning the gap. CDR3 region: CASSSRGDTQYF. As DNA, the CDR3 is TGTGCCAGCAGCTCTAGGGGTGATACGCAGTATTTT.

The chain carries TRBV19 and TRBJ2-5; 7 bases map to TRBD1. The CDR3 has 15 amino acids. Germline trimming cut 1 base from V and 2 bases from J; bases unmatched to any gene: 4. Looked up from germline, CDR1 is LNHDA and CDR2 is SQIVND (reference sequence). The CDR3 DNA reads TGTGCCAGTAGTATAGTTTGGGGACAGCAAGAGACCCAGTACTTC. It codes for CASSIVWGQQETQYF.

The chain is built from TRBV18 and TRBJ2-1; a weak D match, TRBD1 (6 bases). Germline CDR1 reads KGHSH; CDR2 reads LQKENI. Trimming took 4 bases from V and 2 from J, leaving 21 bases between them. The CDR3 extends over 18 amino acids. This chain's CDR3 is CASSLTDSGGTAYNEQFF. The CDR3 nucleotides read TGTGCCAGCTCACTGACGGACAGCGGCGGAACCGCCTACAATGAGCAGTTCTTC.

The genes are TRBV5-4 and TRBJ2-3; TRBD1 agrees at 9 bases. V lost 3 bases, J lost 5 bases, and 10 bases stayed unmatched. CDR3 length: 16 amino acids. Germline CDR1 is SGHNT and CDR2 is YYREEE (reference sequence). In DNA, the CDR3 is TGTGCCAGCAGCTCGTCGAGGACAGGGGTTGGAGATACGCAGTATTTT. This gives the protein CASSSSRTGVGDTQYF.

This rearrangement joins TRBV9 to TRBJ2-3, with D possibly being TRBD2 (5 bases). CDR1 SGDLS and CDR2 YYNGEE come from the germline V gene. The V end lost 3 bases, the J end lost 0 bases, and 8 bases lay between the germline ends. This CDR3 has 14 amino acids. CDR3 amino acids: CASSATISTDTQYF. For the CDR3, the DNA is TGTGCCAGCAGCGCGACTATCAGCACAGATACGCAGTATTTT.

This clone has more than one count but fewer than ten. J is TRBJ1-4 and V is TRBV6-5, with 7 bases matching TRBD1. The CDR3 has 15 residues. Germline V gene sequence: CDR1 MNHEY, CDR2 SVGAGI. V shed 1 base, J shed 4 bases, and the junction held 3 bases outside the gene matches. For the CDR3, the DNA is TGTGCCAGCAGTTACTTAGGGGGCAGTAATGAAAAACTGTTTTTT. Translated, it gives CASSYLGGSNEKLFF.

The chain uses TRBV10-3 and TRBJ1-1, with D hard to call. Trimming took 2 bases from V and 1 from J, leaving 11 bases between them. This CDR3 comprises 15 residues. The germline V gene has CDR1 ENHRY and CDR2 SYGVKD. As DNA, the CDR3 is TGTGCCATCAGTGAGCCAAACCGGGGGAACACTGAAGCTTTCTTT. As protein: CAISEPNRGNTEAFF.

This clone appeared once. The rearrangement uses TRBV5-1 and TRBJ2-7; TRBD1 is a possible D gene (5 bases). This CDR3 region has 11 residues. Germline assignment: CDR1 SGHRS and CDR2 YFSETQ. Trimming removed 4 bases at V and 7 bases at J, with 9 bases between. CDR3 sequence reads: CASSLGQEQYF. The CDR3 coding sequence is TGCGCCAGCAGCCTGGGGCAGGAGCAGTACTTC.

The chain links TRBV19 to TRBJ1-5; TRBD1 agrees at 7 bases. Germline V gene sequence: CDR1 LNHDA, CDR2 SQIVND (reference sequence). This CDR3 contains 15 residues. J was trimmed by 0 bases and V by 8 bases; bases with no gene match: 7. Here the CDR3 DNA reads TGTGCCAGTCACTACGGGACAGATAGCAATCAGCCCCAGCATTTT. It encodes CASHYGTDSNQPQHF. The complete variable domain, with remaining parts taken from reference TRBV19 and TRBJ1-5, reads DGGITQSPKYLFRKEGQNVTLSCEQNLNHDAMYWYRQDPGQGLRLIYYSQIVNDFQKGDIAEGYSVSREKKESFPLTVTSAQKNPTAFYLCASHYGTDSNQPQHFGDGTRLSIL.